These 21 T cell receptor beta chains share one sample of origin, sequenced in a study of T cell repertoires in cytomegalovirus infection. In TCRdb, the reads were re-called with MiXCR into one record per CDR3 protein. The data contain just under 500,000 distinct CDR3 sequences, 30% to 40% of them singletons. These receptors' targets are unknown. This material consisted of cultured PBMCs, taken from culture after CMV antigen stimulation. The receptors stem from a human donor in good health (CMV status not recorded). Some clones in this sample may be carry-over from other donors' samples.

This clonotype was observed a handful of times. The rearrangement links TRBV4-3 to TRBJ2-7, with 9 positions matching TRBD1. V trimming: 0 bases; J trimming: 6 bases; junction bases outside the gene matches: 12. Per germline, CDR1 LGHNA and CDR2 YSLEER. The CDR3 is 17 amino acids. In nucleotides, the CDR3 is TGCGCCAGCAGCCAAGACGTTTTTCGGGACAGGGTACTCGAGCAGTACTTC. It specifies CASSQDVFRDRVLEQYF.

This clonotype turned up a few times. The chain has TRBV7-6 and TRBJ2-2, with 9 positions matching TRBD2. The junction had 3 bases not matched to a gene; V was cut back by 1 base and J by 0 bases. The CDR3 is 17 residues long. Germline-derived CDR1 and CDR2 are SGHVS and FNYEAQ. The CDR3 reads CASSLGIAGANTGELFF. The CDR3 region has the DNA TGTGCCAGCAGCTTAGGAATAGCGGGGGCGAACACCGGGGAGCTGTTTTTT.

The CDR3 DNA reads TGTGCCACCAGAACGGTAGCGGGCCGCACAGATACGCAGTATTTT. Amino acid sequence: CATRTVAGRTDTQYF. The V and J genes are TRBV27 and TRBJ2-3; 7 nucleotides agree with TRBD2. The germline CDR1 and CDR2 sequences are MNHEY and SMNVEV (reference sequence). J gave up 1 base and V 10 bases, and 11 bases lay outside the gene matches. The CDR3 has 15 residues.

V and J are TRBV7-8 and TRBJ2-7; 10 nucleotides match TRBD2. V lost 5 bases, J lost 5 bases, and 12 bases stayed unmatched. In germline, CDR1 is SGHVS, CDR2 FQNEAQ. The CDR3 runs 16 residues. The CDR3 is CASSLEASGSRDEQYF. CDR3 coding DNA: TGTGCCAGCAGCCTGGAGGCTAGCGGGAGTCGGGACGAGCAGTACTTC.

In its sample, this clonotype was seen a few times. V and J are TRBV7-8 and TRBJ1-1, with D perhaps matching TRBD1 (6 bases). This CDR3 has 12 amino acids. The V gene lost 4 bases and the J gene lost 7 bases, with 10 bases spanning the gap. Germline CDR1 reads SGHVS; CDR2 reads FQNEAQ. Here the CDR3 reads CASSYADSEAFF. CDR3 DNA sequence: TGTGCCAGCAGCTACGCGGACAGTGAAGCTTTCTTT. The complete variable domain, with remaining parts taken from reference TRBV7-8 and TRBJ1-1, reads GAGVSQSPRYKVAKRGQDVALRCDPISGHVSLFWYQQALGQGPEFLTYFQNEAQLDKSGLPSDRFFAERPEGSVSTLKIQRTQQEDSAVYLCASSYADSEAFFGQGTRLTVV.

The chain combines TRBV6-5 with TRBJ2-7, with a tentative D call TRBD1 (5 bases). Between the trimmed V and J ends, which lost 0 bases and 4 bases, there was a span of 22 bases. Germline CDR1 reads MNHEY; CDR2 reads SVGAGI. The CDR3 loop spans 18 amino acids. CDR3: CASSYSGLDTGLGYEQYF. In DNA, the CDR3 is TGTGCCAGCAGTTACTCGGGGCTTGACACTGGTTTGGGTTACGAGCAGTACTTC.

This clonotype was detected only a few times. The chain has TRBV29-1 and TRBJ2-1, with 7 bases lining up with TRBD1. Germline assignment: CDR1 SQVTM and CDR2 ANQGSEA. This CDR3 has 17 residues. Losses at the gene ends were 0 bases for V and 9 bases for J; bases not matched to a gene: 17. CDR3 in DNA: TGCAGCGTTGAAGATCGGTACAGGGGCTTAAGTGGATGTGAGCAGTTCTTC. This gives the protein CSVEDRYRGLSGCEQFF.

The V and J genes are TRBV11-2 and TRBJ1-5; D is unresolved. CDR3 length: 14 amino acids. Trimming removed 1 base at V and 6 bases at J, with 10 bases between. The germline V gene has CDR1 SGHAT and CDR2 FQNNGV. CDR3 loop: CASSLVGGPQPQHF. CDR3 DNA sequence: TGTGCCAGCAGCTTAGTGGGAGGTCCTCAGCCCCAGCATTTT.

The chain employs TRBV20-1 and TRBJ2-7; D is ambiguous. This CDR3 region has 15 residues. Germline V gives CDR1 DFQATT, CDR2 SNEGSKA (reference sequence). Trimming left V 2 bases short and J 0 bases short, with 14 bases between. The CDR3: CSARPAEASSYEQYF. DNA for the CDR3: TGCAGTGCTAGACCGGCCGAGGCTAGCTCCTACGAGCAGTACTTC.

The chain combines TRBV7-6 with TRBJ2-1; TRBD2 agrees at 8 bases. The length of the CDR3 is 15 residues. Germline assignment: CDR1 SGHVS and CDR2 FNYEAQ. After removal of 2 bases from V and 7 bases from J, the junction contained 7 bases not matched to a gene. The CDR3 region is CASSLQAGDSNEQFF. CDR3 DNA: TGTGCCAGCAGCTTACAAGCGGGAGATTCGAATGAGCAGTTCTTC.

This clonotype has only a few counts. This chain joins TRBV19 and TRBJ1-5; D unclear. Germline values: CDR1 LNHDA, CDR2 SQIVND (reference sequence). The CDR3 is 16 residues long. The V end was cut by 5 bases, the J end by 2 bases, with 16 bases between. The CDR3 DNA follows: TGTGCCAGTAGTGCGCGGAGCTATGAGGGCAATCAGCCCCAGCATTTT. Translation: CASSARSYEGNQPQHF.

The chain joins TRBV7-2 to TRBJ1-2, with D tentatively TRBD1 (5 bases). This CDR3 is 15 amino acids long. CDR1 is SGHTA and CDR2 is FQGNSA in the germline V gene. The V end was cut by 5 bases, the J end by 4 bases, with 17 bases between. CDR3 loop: CASSASGYDIYGYTF. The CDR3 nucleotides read TGTGCCAGCAGCGCTTCAGGGTACGACATCTATGGCTACACCTTC. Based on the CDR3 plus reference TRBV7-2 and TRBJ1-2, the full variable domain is GAGVSQSPSNKVTEKGKDVELRCDPISGHTALYWYRQSLGQGLEFLIYFQGNSAPDKSGLPSDRFSAERTGGSVSTLTIQRTQQEDSAVYLCASSASGYDIYGYTFGSGTRLTVV.

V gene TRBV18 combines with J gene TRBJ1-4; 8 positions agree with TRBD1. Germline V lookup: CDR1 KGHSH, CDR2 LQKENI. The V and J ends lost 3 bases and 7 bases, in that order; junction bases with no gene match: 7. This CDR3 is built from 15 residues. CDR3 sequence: CASSPTGQGPEKLFF. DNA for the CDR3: TGTGCCAGCTCACCGACTGGACAGGGCCCTGAAAAACTGTTTTTT.

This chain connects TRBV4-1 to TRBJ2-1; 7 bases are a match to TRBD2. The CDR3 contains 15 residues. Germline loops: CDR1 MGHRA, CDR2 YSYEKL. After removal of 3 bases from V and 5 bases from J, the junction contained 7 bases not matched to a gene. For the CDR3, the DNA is TGCGCCAGCAGCCACTCTAGCGGAGCGAACAATGAGCAGTTCTTC. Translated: CASSHSSGANNEQFF.

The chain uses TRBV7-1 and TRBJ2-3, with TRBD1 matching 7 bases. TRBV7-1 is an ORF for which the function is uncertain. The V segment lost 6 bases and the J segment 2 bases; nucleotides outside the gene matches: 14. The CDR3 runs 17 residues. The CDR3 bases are TGTGCCAGCAGAAGACAGGGAATGGGAGATCCCACAGATACGCAGTATTTT. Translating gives CASRRQGMGDPTDTQYF.

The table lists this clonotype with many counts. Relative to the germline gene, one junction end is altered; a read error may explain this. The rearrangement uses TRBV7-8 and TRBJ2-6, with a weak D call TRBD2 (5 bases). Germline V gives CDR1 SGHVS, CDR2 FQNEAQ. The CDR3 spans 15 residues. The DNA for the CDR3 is TGTGCCAGCACCTTAGTCGGGACTGGGGCCAACGTCCTGACTTTC. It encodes CASTLVGTGANVLTF.

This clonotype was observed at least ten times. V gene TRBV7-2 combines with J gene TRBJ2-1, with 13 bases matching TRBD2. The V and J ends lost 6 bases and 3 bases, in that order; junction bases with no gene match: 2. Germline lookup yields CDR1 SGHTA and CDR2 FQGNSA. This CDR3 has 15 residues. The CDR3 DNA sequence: TGTGCCAGCAGTCGGACTAGCGGGGGCTACAATGAGCAGTTCTTC. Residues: CASSRTSGGYNEQFF.

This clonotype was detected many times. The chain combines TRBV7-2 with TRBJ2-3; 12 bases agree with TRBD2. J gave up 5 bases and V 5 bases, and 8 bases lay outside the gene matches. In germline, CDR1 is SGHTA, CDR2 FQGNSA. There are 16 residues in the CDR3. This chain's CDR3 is CASSGRASGRGDTQYF. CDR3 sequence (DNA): TGTGCCAGCAGCGGACGGGCTAGCGGGAGGGGAGATACGCAGTATTTT.

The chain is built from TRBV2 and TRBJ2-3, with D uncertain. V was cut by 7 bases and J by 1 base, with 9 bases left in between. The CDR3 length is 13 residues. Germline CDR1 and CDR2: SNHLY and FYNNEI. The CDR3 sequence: CASMWVRTDTQYF. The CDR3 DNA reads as TGTGCCAGCATGTGGGTTCGCACAGATACGCAGTATTTT. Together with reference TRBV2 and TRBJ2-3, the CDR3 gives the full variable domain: EPEVTQTPSHQVTQMGQEVILRCVPISNHLYFYWYRQILGQKVEFLVSFYNNEISEKSEIFDDQFSVERPDGSNFTLKIRSTKLEDSAMYFCASMWVRTDTQYFGPGTRLTVL.

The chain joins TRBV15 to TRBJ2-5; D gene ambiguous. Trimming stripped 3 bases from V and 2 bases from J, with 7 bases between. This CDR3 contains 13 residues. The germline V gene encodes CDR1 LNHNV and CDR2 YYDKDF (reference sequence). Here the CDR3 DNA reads TGTGCCACCAGCAGCATCCGTCAAGAGACCCAGTACTTC. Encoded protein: CATSSIRQETQYF.

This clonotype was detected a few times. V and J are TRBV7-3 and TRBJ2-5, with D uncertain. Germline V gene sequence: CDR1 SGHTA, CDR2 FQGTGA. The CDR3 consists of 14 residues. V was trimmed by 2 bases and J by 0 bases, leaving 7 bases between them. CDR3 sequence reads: CASSLARDQETQYF. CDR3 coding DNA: TGTGCCAGCAGCTTAGCCAGAGACCAAGAGACCCAGTACTTC.